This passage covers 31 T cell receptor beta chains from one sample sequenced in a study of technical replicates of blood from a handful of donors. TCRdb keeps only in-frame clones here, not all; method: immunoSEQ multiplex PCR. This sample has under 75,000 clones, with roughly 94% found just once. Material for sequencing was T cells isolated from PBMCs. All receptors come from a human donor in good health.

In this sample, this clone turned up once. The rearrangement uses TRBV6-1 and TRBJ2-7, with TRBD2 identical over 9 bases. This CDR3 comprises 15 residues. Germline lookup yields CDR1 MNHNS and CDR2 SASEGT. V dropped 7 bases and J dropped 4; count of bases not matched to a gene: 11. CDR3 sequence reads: CASNPLRREGYEQYF. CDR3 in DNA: TGTGCCAGCAATCCCTTGAGGCGGGAGGGGTACGAGCAGTACTTC.

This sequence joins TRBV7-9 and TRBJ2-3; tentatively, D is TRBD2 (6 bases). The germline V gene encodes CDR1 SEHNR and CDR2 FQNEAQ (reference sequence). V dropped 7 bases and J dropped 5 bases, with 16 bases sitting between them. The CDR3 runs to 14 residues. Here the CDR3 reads CASTPDGRGDTQYF. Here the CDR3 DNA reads TGTGCCAGCACCCCGGATGGGCGGGGAGATACGCAGTATTTT.

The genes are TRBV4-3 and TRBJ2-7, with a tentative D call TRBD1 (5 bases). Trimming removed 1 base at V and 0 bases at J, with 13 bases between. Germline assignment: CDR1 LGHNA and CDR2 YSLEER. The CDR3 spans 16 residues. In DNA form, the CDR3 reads TGCGCCAGCAGCCAAGGGGGCGATGTCCTCTCCTACGAGCAGTACTTC. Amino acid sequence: CASSQGGDVLSYEQYF.

CDR3 residues: CASSARLDPYEQYF. The CDR3 nucleotides read TGTGCCAGCAGCGCCCGACTAGATCCCTACGAGCAGTACTTC. The chain has TRBV9 and TRBJ2-7; tentative D call: TRBD2 (6 bases). From germline, CDR1 is SGDLS and CDR2 YYNGEE. The CDR3 extends over 14 amino acids. Between the trimmed V and J ends, which lost 3 bases and 2 bases, there was a span of 12 bases.

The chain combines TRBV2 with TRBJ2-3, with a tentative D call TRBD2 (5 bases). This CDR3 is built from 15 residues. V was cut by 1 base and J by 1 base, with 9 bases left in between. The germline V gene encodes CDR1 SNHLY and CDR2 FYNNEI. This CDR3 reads CASSEEVARTDTQYF. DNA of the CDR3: TGTGCCAGCAGTGAAGAAGTAGCGCGCACAGATACGCAGTATTTT.

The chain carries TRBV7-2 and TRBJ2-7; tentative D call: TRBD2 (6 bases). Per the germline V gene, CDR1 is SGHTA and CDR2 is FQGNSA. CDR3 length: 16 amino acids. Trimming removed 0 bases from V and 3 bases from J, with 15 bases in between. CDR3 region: CASSLALSGFVYEQYF. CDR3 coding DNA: TGTGCCAGCAGCTTAGCGCTCAGCGGGTTCGTCTACGAGCAGTACTTC.

The CDR3 nucleotides are TGTGCCAGCAGTGAAGTCTCGGTGAACACTGAAGCTTTCTTT. This translates into CASSEVSVNTEAFF. This chain connects TRBV6-1 to TRBJ1-1, with D unclear. Trimming took off 1 base at V and 0 bases at J, with 6 bases between the two ends. The germline gives CDR1 MNHNS, CDR2 SASEGT. The CDR3 contains 14 residues.

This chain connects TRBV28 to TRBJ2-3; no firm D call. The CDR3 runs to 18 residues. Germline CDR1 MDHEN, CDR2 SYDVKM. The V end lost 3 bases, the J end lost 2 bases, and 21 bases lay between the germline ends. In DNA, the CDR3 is TGTGCCAGCAGTTTTTATGGTGGAGTGCTTTCTAACACAGATACGCAGTATTTT. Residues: CASSFYGGVLSNTDTQYF.

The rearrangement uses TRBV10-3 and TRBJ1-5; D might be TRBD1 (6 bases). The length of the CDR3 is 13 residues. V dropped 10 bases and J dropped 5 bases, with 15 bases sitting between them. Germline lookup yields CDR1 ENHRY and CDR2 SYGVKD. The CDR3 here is CATSTGPDQPQHF. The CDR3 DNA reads TGTGCCACCTCTACAGGGCCGGATCAGCCCCAGCATTTT.

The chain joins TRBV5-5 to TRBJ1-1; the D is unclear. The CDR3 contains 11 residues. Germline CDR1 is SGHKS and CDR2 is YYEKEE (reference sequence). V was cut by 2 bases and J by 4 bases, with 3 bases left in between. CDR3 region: CASSFRTEAFF. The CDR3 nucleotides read TGTGCCAGCAGCTTTCGCACTGAAGCTTTCTTT.

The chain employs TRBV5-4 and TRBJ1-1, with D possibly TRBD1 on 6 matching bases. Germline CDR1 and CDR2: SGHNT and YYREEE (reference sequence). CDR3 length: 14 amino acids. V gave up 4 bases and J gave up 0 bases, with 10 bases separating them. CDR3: CASSNRDLNTEAFF. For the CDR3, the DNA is TGTGCCAGCAGCAACAGGGACCTGAACACTGAAGCTTTCTTT.

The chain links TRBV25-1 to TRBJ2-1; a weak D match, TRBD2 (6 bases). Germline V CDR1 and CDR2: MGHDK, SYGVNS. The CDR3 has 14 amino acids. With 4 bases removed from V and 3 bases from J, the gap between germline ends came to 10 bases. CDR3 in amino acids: CASSGGLHYNEQFF. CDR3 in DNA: TGTGCCAGCAGTGGCGGACTACACTACAATGAGCAGTTCTTC.

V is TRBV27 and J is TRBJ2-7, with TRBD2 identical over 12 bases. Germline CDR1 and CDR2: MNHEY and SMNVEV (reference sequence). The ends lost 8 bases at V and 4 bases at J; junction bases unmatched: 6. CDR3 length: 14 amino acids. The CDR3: CASATSGRSYEQYF. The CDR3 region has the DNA TGTGCCAGCGCCACTAGCGGGAGGTCTTACGAGCAGTACTTC.

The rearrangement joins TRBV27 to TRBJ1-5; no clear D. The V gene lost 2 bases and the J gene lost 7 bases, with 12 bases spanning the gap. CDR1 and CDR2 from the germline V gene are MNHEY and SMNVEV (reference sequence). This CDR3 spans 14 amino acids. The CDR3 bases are TGTGCCAGCAGTTTAAGTGGAGATATCCAGCCCCAGCATTTT. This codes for CASSLSGDIQPQHF.

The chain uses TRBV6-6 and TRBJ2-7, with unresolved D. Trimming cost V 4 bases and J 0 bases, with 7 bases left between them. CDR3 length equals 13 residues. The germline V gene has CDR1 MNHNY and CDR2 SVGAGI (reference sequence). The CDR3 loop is CASSLQLSYEQYF. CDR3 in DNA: TGTGCCAGCAGTTTACAGCTCTCCTACGAGCAGTACTTC.

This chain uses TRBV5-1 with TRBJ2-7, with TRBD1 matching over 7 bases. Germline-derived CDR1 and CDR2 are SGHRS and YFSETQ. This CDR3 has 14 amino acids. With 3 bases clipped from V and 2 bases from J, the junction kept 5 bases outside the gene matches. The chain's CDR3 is CASSSGTDPYEQYF. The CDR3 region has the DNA TGCGCCAGCAGCTCCGGGACAGATCCCTACGAGCAGTACTTC.

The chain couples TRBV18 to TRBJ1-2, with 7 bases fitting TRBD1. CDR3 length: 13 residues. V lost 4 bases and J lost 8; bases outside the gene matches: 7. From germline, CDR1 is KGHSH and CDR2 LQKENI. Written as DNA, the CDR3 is TGTGCCAGCTCACTAGACAGGGAGGACGGCTACACCTTC. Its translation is CASSLDREDGYTF.

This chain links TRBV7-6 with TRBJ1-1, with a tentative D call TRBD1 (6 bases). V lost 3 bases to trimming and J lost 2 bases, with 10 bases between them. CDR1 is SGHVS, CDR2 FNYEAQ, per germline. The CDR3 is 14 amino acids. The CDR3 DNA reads TGTGCCAGCAGCTTTGGACAGAGTAACACTGAAGCTTTCTTT. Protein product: CASSFGQSNTEAFF.

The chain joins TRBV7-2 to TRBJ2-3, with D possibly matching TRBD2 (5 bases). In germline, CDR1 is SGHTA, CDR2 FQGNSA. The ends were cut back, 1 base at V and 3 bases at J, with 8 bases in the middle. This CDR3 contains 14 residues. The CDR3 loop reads CASSLDPGTDTQYF. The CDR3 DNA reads TGTGCCAGCAGCTTAGACCCGGGAACAGATACGCAGTATTTT.

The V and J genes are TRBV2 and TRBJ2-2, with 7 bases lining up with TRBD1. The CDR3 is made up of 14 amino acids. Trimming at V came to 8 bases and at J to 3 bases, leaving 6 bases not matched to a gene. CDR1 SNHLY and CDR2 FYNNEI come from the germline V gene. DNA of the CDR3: TGTGCCAGCCTCGGGACAGTGGACACCGGGGAGCTGTTTTTT. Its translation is CASLGTVDTGELFF.

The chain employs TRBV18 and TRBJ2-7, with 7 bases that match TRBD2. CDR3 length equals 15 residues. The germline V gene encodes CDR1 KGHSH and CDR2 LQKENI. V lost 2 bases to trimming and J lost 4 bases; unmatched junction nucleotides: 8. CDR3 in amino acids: CASSPVRGRGYEQYF. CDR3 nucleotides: TGTGCCAGCTCACCAGTCCGGGGGAGGGGATACGAGCAGTACTTC.

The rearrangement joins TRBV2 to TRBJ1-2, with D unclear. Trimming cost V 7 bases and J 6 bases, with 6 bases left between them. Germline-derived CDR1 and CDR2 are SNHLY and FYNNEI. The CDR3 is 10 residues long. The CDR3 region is CASIGDGYTF. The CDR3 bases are TGTGCCAGCATCGGGGATGGCTACACCTTC.

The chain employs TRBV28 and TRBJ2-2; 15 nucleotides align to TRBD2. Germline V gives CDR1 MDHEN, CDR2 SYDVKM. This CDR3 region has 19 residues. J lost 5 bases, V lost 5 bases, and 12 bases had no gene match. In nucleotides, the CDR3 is TGTGCCAGCAGTCTACCTGGACTAGCGGGAGGGCCGATAACCGGGGAGCTGTTTTTT. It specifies CASSLPGLAGGPITGELFF. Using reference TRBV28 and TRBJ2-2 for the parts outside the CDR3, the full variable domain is DVKVTQSSRYLVKRTGEKVFLECVQDMDHENMFWYRQDPGLGLRLIYFSYDVKMKEKGDIPEGYSVSREKKERFSLILESASTNQTSMYLCASSLPGLAGGPITGELFFGEGSRLTVL.

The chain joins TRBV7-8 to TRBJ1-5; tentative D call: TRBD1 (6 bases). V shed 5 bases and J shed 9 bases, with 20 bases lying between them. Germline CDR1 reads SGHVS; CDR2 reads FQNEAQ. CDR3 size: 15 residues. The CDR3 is CASSQDSRGKGPQHF. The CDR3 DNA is TGTGCCAGCAGCCAAGACTCTAGGGGGAAAGGGCCCCAGCATTTT.

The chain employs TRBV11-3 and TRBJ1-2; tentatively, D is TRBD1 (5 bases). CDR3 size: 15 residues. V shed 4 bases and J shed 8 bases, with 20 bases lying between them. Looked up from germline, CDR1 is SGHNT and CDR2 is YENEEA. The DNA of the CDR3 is TGTGCCAGCAGCTCCGCACCAGGGCCCTTCGTAGGCTACACCTTC. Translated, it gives CASSSAPGPFVGYTF.

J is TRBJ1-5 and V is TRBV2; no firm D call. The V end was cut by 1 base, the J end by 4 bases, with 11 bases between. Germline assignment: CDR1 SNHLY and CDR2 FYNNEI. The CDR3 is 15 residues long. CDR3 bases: TGTGCCAGCAGTGAAGATTTTTCCCTTAATCAGCCCCAGCATTTT. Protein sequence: CASSEDFSLNQPQHF. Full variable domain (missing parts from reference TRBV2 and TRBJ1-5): EPEVTQTPSHQVTQMGQEVILRCVPISNHLYFYWYRQILGQKVEFLVSFYNNEISEKSEIFDDQFSVERPDGSNFTLKIRSTKLEDSAMYFCASSEDFSLNQPQHFGDGTRLSIL.

CDR3 amino acids: CASSEYLGQGNTDTQYF. The CDR3, as DNA: TGTGCCAGCAGTGAATATCTTGGACAGGGTAACACAGATACGCAGTATTTT. The chain combines TRBV25-1 with TRBJ2-3, with 8 nucleotides matching TRBD1. V dropped 0 bases and J dropped 2; count of bases not matched to a gene: 7. The CDR3 spans 17 residues. The germline CDR1 and CDR2 sequences are MGHDK and SYGVNS.

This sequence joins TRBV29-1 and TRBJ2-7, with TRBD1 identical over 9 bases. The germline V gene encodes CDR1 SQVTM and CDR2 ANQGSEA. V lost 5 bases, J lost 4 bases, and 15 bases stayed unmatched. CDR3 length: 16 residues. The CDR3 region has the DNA TGCAGCGTTCGAGCATCGAAGCCGGGACAGGGTTACGAGCAGTACTTC. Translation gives CSVRASKPGQGYEQYF.

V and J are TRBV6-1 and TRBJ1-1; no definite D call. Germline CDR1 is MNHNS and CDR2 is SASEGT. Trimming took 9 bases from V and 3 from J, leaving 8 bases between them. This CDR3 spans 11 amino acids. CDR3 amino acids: CASERYTEAFF. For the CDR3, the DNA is TGTGCCAGTGAGAGGTACACTGAAGCTTTCTTT.

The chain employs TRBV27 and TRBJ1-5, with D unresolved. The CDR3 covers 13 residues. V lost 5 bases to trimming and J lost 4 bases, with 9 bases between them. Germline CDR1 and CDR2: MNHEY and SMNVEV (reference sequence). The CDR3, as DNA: TGTGCCAGCAGTGGGGAGACTAATCAGCCCCAGCATTTT. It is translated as CASSGETNQPQHF.

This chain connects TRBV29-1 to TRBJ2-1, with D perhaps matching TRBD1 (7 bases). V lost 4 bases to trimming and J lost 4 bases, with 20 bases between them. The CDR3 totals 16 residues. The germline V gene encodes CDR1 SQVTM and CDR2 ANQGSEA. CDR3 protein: CSVAPGAGGWYNEQFF. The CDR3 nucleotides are TGCAGCGTTGCACCTGGGGCAGGGGGGTGGTACAATGAGCAGTTCTTC.